This T cell receptor (beta chain) was recovered during a study of blood T cell repertoires in COVID-19. Study information: Sites in the United States, Italy and Spain provided acute and convalescent COVID-19 samples. T cells, B-cell-depleted T cells, or PBMCs supplied cDNA or gDNA.

The cohort comprised adults aged roughly 18 to 95 years residing in about two dozen US areas. This CDR3 has 14 residues. Germline V gene data show CDR1 as MNHEY and CDR2 as SMNVEV (reference sequence). V was clipped by 3 bases and J by 8 bases; unmatched bases: 4. Authors' analysis steps: Amplification of reference gene primers provided the estimated nucleated cell counts. Assay used: immunoSEQ multiplex PCR; TCRdb lists only in-frame clones, some missing. That table gives V, J and clone size, and the DNA gave D and trimming. Found here are 200,000 to 250,000 clones, about nine tenths of them singletons; the top ten hold 3% to 4.5%.

Sequenced sample: PBMCs or T cells enriched from blood (not recorded which). This chain joins TRBV27 and TRBJ1-2; 12 bases fit TRBD1. The TCR originated in a woman aged 40-49 years with acute COVID-19. The CDR3 region is CASSFRDRGPGYTF. The CDR3 region has the DNA TGTGCCAGCAGTTTCCGGGACAGGGGGCCCGGCTACACCTTC.